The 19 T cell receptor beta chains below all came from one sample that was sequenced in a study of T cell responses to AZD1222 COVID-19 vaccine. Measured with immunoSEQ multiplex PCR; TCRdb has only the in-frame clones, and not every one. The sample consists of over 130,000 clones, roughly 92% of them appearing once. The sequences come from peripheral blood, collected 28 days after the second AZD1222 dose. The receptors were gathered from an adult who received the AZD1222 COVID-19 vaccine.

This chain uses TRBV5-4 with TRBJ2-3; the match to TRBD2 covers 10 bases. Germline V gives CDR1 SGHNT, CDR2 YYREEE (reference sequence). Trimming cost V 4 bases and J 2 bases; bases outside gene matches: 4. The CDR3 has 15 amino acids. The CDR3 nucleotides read TGTGCCAGCAGCCCAGGACTAGCGGCCACAGATACGCAGTATTTT. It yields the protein CASSPGLAATDTQYF.

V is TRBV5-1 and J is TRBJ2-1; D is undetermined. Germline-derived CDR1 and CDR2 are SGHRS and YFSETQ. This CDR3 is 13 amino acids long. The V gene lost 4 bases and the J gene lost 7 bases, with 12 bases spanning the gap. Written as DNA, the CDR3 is TGCGCCAGCAGCCCCTTTGCCGGGAATGAGCAGTTCTTC. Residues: CASSPFAGNEQFF. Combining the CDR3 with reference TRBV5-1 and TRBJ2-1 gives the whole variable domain KAGVTQTPRYLIKTRGQQVTLSCSPISGHRSVSWYQQTPGQGLQFLFEYFSETQRNKGNFPGRFSGRQFSNSRSEMNVSTLELGDSALYLCASSPFAGNEQFFGPGTRLTVL.

In nucleotides, the CDR3 is TGTGCCAGCAGCCCTTCCCCGGGGAGCACTGAAGCTTTCTTT. Translating gives CASSPSPGSTEAFF. V and J are TRBV7-3 and TRBJ1-1; D uncertain. Germline assignment: CDR1 SGHTA and CDR2 FQGTGA. The CDR3 runs to 14 residues. The germline V and J ends were trimmed by 5 bases and 4 bases, with 14 bases remaining between them. Full variable domain (missing parts from reference TRBV7-3 and TRBJ1-1): GAGVSQTPSNKVTEKGKYVELRCDPISGHTALYWYRQSLGQGPEFLIYFQGTGAADDSGLPNDRFFAVRPEGSVSTLKIQRTERGDSAVYLCASSPSPGSTEAFFGQGTRLTVV.

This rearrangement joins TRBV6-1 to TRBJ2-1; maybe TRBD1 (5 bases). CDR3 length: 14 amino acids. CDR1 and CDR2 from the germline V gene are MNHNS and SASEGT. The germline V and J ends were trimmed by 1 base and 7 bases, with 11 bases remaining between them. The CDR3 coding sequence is TGTGCCAGCAGTGAAGGGCAAGGGGTGAATGAGCAGTTCTTC. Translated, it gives CASSEGQGVNEQFF.

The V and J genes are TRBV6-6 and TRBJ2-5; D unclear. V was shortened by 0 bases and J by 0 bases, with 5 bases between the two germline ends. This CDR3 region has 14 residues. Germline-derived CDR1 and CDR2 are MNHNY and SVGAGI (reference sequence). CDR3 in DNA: TGTGCCAGCAGTTACTCGCGGAACCAAGAGACCCAGTACTTC. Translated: CASSYSRNQETQYF.

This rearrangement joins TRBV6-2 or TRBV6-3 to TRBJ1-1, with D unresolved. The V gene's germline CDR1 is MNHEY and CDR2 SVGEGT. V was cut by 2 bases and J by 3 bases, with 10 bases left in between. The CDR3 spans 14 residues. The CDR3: CASSYAMADTEAFF. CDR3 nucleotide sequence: TGTGCCAGCAGTTACGCGATGGCGGACACTGAAGCTTTCTTT.

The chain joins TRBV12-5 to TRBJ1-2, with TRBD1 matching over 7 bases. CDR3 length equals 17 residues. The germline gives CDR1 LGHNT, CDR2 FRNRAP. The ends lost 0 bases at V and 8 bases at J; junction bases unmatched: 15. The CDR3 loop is CASGLVLAGGFRRGYTF. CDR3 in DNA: TGTGCTAGTGGTTTGGTATTGGCAGGGGGTTTTCGGCGGGGCTACACCTTC.

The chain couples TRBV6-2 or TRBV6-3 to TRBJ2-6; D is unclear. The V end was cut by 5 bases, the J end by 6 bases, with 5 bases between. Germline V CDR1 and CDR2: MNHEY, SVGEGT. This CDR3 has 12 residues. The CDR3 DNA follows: TGTGCCAGCAGTCCGACGGCCAACGTCCTGACTTTC. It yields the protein CASSPTANVLTF.

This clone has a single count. For the CDR3, the DNA is TGCGCCAGCAGCTTGGCCATGGCTCCAGCCCGGGAGACCCAGTACTTC. Protein sequence: CASSLAMAPARETQYF. The chain joins TRBV5-1 to TRBJ2-5, with D unresolved. The V and J ends lost 0 bases and 5 bases respectively, with 17 bases between them. The CDR3 covers 16 residues. Germline loops: CDR1 SGHRS, CDR2 YFSETQ.

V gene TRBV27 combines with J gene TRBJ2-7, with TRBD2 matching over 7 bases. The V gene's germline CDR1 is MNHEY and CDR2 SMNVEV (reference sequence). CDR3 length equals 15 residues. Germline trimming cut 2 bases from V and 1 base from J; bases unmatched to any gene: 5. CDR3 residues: CASSLRPGGSYEQYF. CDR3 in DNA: TGTGCCAGCAGTTTACGTCCGGGAGGATCCTACGAGCAGTACTTC.

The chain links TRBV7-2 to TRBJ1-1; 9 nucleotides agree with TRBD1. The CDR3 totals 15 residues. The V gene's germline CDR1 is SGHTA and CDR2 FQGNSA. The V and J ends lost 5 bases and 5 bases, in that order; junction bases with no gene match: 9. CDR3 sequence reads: CASSAPTGGWTEAFF. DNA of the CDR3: TGTGCCAGCAGCGCCCCGACAGGGGGATGGACTGAAGCTTTCTTT.

This CDR3 is CASSETGSSYNEQFF. The CDR3 coding sequence is TGTGCCAGCAGTGAGACAGGGAGCTCCTACAATGAGCAGTTCTTC. The genes are TRBV2 and TRBJ2-1; TRBD1 agrees at 7 bases. CDR3 length equals 15 residues. J gave up 0 bases and V 3 bases, and 2 bases lay outside the gene matches. Germline assignment: CDR1 SNHLY and CDR2 FYNNEI.

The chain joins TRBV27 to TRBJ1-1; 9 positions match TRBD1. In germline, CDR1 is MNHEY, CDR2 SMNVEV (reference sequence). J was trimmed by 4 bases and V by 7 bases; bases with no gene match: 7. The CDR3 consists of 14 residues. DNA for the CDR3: TGTGCCAGCACCCACACAGGGGGCTTCACTGAAGCTTTCTTT. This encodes CASTHTGGFTEAFF.

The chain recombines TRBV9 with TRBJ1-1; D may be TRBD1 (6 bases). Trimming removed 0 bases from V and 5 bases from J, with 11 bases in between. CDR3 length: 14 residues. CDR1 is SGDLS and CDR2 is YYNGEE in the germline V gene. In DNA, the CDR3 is TGTGCCAGCAGCGTAGGAGGGGGGTGGACTGAAGCTTTCTTT. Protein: CASSVGGGWTEAFF.

As DNA, the CDR3 is TGTGCCACCAGTGATCCGACAGGGAAGAACACTGAAGCTTTCTTT. Residues: CATSDPTGKNTEAFF. V gene TRBV24-1 combines with J gene TRBJ1-1, with 7 nucleotides matching TRBD1. V shed 3 bases and J 1 base; nucleotides not matched to a gene: 4. The germline CDR1 and CDR2 sequences are KGHDR and SFDVKD. The CDR3 length is 15 residues.

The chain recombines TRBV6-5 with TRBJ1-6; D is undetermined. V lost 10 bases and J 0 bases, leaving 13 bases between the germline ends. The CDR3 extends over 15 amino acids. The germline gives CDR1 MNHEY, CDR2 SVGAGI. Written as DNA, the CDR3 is TGTGCCACCTTTGACTTTAGCTCCTATAATTCACCCCTCCACTTT. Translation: CATFDFSSYNSPLHF.

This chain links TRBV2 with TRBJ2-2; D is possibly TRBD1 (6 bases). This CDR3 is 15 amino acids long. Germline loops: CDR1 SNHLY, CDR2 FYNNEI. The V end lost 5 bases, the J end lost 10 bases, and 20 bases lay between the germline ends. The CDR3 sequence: CASSPQRGSGVELFF. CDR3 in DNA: TGTGCCAGCAGTCCCCAGAGGGGGTCAGGTGTGGAGCTGTTTTTT.

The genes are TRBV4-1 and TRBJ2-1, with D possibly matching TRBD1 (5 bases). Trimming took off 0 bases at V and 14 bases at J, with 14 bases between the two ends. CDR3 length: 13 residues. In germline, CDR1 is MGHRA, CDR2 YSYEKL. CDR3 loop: CASSQDNGAEKFF. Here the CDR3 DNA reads TGCGCCAGCAGCCAAGATAATGGGGCGGAGAAGTTCTTC.

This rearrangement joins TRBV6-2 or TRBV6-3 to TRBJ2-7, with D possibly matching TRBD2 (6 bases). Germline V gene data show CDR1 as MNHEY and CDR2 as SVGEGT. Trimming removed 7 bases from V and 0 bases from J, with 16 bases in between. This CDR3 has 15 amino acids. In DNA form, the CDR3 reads TGTGCCAGCACTAACTCGGAGGGCAGCTCCTACGAGCAGTACTTC. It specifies CASTNSEGSSYEQYF.